The rows below give T cell receptor beta chains drawn from one sample of a study of blood T cell repertoires in COVID-19. Assay: immunoSEQ multiplex PCR; the TCRdb copy retains only in-frame clones and omits some. The table includes about 61,000 clones, just over 85% detected once. The source material was peripheral blood. The origin of the receptors is a woman of 80 years or more with active COVID-19. Both conserved end residues are part of each CDR3. The D gene is left open where the match is weak. A clone size is listed for some rows: how often the clone was seen (once, few, many), or a class if it is expanded.

TRBJ1-2 | NA | NA | TRBV3-1/TRBV3-2 | CASSQDQGSNYGYTF | TGTGCCAGCAGCCAAGATCAGGGCTCTAACTATGGCTACACCTTC
TRBJ2-7 | TRBD2 | NA | TRBV4-3 | CASSQGASGASYEQYF | TGCGCCAGCAGCCAAGGCGCTAGCGGGGCCTCCTACGAGCAGTACTTC
TRBJ1-5 | TRBD1 | NA | TRBV19 | CASSGGGGTVGNQPQHF | TGTGCCAGTAGTGGTGGGGGTGGGACAGTGGGCAATCAGCCCCAGCATTTT
TRBJ1-1 | NA | NA | TRBV28 | CASSLSYGRVNTEAFF | TGTGCCAGCAGTTTATCCTACGGCAGGGTGAACACTGAAGCTTTCTTT
TRBJ2-3 | TRBD1 | NA | TRBV10-3 | CAISDAGTGAAYWGTDTQYF | TGTGCCATCAGTGACGCCGGGACAGGGGCCGCTTATTGGGGAACAGATACGCAGTATTTT
TRBJ2-1 | TRBD2 | NA | TRBV5-4 | CASSLARTSGPVSNEQFF | TGTGCCAGCAGCTTGGCCAGGACTAGCGGCCCAGTTTCTAATGAGCAGTTCTTC
TRBJ2-3 | TRBD2 | NA | TRBV4-3 | CASSQELAGSRDTQYF | TGCGCCAGCAGCCAGGAACTAGCGGGGAGTAGGGATACGCAGTATTTT
TRBJ2-3 | TRBD2 | NA | TRBV9 | CASSFRSGGARTDTQYF | TGTGCCAGCAGCTTCCGAAGCGGGGGGGCCCGAACAGATACGCAGTATTTT
TRBJ2-3 | TRBD1 | NA | TRBV9 | CASSVEGQGLSDTQYF | TGTGCCAGCAGCGTAGAAGGACAGGGGCTCTCAGATACGCAGTATTTT
TRBJ1-5 | TRBD1 | NA | TRBV6-5 | CASTIAGQVNQPQHF | TGTGCCAGCACCATTGCGGGACAGGTGAATCAGCCCCAGCATTTT
TRBJ1-1 | TRBD1 | NA | TRBV12-3/TRBV12-4 | CASSWGQGTEAFF | TGTGCCAGCAGTTGGGGACAGGGGACTGAAGCTTTCTTT
TRBJ1-2 | NA | once | TRBV5-1 | CASSTQPSSGPARSYGYTF | TGCGCCAGCAGCACACAACCGAGCTCAGGGCCGGCGAGGAGCTATGGCTACACCTTC
TRBJ2-1 | NA | once | TRBV9 | CASSARDFLYNEQFF | TGTGCCAGCAGCGCCCGGGACTTTTTATACAATGAGCAGTTCTTC
TRBJ1-1 | NA | once | TRBV29-1 | CSVDLSGMGTEAFF | TGCAGCGTTGACCTGTCAGGGATGGGCACTGAAGCTTTCTTT
TRBJ2-2 | NA | once | TRBV24-1 | CATSDSGQGRTGELFF | TGTGCCACCAGTGATTCTGGACAAGGGAGGACCGGGGAGCTGTTTTTT
TRBJ2-3 | TRBD2 | NA | TRBV29-1 | CSVEVRGGTDTQYF | TGCAGCGTTGAAGTGCGGGGGGGCACAGATACGCAGTATTTT
TRBJ2-1 | TRBD2 | NA | TRBV5-1 | CASSPGTSGGDEQFF | TGCGCCAGCAGCCCCGGGACTAGCGGGGGAGATGAGCAGTTCTTC
TRBJ1-6 | NA | NA | TRBV4-2 | CASSQAGGDIYNSPLHF | TGTGCCAGCAGCCAAGCGGGGGGCGATATCTATAATTCACCCCTCCACTTT
TRBJ1-2 | TRBD1 | NA | TRBV12-3/TRBV12-4 | CASSLTGAYGYTF | TGTGCCAGCAGTTTAACAGGGGCCTATGGCTACACCTTC
TRBJ2-7 | TRBD2 | NA | TRBV7-2 | CASSPKGGDYYEQYF | TGTGCCAGCAGCCCTAAAGGAGGGGACTACTACGAGCAGTACTTC
TRBJ2-3 | NA | once | TRBV4-2 | CASSQDLGGRSTDTQYF | TGTGCCAGCAGCCAAGATCTAGGGGGACGAAGCACAGATACGCAGTATTTT
TRBJ1-2 | NA | once | TRBV11-1 | CASSFYSNKNYGYTF | TGTGCCAGCAGCTTTTACAGCAATAAAAACTATGGCTACACCTTC
TRBJ2-5 | NA | NA | TRBV7-8 | CASSLVLTEGTQYF | TGTGCCAGCAGCTTAGTGTTAACGGAGGGGACCCAGTACTTC
TRBJ2-5 | TRBD2 | NA | TRBV6-6 | CASSGTSGETQYF | TGTGCCAGCAGTGGGACTAGCGGGGAGACCCAGTACTTC
TRBJ1-3 | NA | NA | TRBV4-3 | CASSQDSGGSGNTIYF | TGCGCCAGCAGCCAAGATTCCGGGGGCTCTGGAAACACCATATATTTT
TRBJ2-5 | TRBD2 | NA | TRBV5-4 | CASTPPGLAGETQYF | TGTGCCAGCACCCCGCCGGGACTAGCGGGAGAGACCCAGTACTTC
TRBJ2-2 | NA | once | TRBV5-1 | CASSQIGLDTGELFF | TGCGCCAGCAGCCAAATCGGACTTGACACCGGGGAGCTGTTTTTT
TRBJ2-5 | NA | NA | TRBV6-5 | CASTDPPGVLETQYF | TGTGCCAGCACCGACCCTCCAGGGGTCCTAGAGACCCAGTACTTC
TRBJ2-7 | NA | NA | TRBV21-1 | CASSTEPVYEQYF | TGTGCCAGCAGCACGGAGCCGGTCTACGAGCAGTACTTC
TRBJ2-3 | TRBD2 | NA | TRBV2 | CASSVSGGWDTQYF | TGTGCCAGCAGTGTAAGCGGGGGCTGGGATACGCAGTATTTT
TRBJ2-7 | NA | NA | TRBV11-2 | CASSAVREQYF | TGTGCCAGCAGCGCCGTCAGGGAGCAGTACTTC
TRBJ2-5 | NA | NA | TRBV9 | CASSAQGLQETQYF | TGTGCCAGCAGCGCCCAGGGCCTTCAAGAGACCCAGTACTTC
TRBJ1-5 | NA | once | TRBV19 | CAASNVYSNQPQHF | TGTGCCGCCAGTAATGTTTATAGCAATCAGCCCCAGCATTTT
TRBJ2-7 | TRBD2 | NA | TRBV6-6 | CASSRLAGGPGEQYF | TGTGCCAGCAGCAGACTAGCGGGGGGGCCTGGGGAGCAGTACTTC
TRBJ2-4 | NA | NA | TRBV6-2/TRBV6-3 | CASSFPLAKNIQYF | TGTGCCAGCAGTTTTCCCCTAGCCAAAAACATTCAGTACTTC
TRBJ1-2 | TRBD1 | NA | TRBV6-2/TRBV6-3 | CASSRDRGYGYTF | TGTGCCAGCAGCCGGGACAGGGGGTATGGCTACACCTTC
TRBJ2-2 | NA | NA | TRBV24-1 | CATSDATTHLAGELFF | TGTGCCACCAGTGATGCTACTACCCATTTAGCCGGGGAGCTGTTTTTT
TRBJ2-3 | TRBD2 | NA | TRBV7-2 | CASSSGTSGGGDTQYF | TGTGCCAGCAGCTCCGGGACTAGCGGGGGGGGAGATACGCAGTATTTT
TRBJ1-1 | NA | NA | TRBV6-5 | CASRLTGNTEAFF | TGTGCCAGCCGCTTGACAGGGAACACTGAAGCTTTCTTT
TRBJ2-7 | TRBD2 | NA | TRBV6-5 | CASTLEQGGSYEQYF | TGTGCCAGCACCCTGGAGCAGGGAGGGTCCTACGAGCAGTACTTC
TRBJ1-5 | TRBD1 | NA | TRBV11-2 | CASSLGDRQPQHF | TGTGCCAGCAGCTTGGGGGACAGGCAGCCCCAGCATTTT
TRBJ2-3 | NA | NA | TRBV2 | CASARGGGEIDTQYF | TGTGCCAGCGCCCGAGGAGGGGGGGAGATAGATACGCAGTATTTT
TRBJ2-7 | NA | few | TRBV5-1 | CASSLQNSPYEQYF | TGCGCCAGCAGCTTGCAAAACAGCCCCTACGAGCAGTACTTC
TRBJ1-4 | NA | once | TRBV7-8 | CASSLIRATNEKLFF | TGTGCCAGCAGCTTAATCCGCGCAACTAATGAAAAACTGTTTTTT
TRBJ1-3 | NA | NA | TRBV9 | CASSPPGSSGNTIYF | TGTGCCAGCAGCCCCCCGGGGTCCTCTGGAAACACCATATATTTT
TRBJ1-2 | NA | NA | TRBV6-1 | CASSDQQGSYGYTF | TGTGCCAGCAGTGACCAACAGGGATCCTATGGCTACACCTTC
TRBJ2-5 | NA | NA | TRBV7-2 | CASSYQRGQETQYF | TGTGCCAGCAGTTACCAACGAGGACAAGAGACCCAGTACTTC
TRBJ2-7 | NA | NA | TRBV6-5 | CASSSRESYEQYF | TGTGCCAGCAGTAGCCGAGAGTCCTACGAGCAGTACTTC
TRBJ2-5 | NA | NA | TRBV5-1 | CASSPSYQETQYF | TGCGCCAGCAGCCCCTCGTACCAAGAGACCCAGTACTTC
TRBJ1-2 | NA | NA | TRBV28 | CASSLTGPLYGYTF | TGTGCCAGCAGTTTAACAGGGCCCCTTTATGGCTACACCTTC
TRBJ2-7 | TRBD1 | NA | TRBV24-1 | CATSDYTRTGSYEQYF | TGTGCCACCAGTGATTATACCCGGACAGGGTCCTACGAGCAGTACTTC
TRBJ2-7 | NA | NA | TRBV28 | CASSFVEYEQYF | TGTGCCAGCAGTTTTGTGGAGTACGAGCAGTACTTC
TRBJ1-1 | NA | NA | TRBV6-5 | CASSYSPEGTEAFF | TGTGCCAGCAGTTATTCTCCGGAGGGGACTGAAGCTTTCTTT
TRBJ2-2 | TRBD1 | NA | TRBV2 | CASSGDSPGELFF | TGTGCCAGCAGTGGGGACAGTCCCGGGGAGCTGTTTTTT
TRBJ1-4 | NA | NA | TRBV24-1 | CATSGGGSEKLFF | TGTGCCACCAGTGGGGGGGGCAGTGAAAAACTGTTTTTT
TRBJ2-5 | TRBD2 | NA | TRBV15 | CATSRDRRTSGVETQYF | TGTGCCACCAGCAGAGATCGACGGACTAGCGGGGTAGAGACCCAGTACTTC
TRBJ1-3 | NA | NA | TRBV4-3 | CTSSTLAGGSGNTIYF | TGCACCAGCAGCACCCTCGCCGGGGGTTCTGGAAACACCATATATTTT
TRBJ2-1 | NA | NA | TRBV20-1 | CSARGPSRYNEQFF | TGCAGTGCTCGTGGACCTTCTAGGTACAATGAGCAGTTCTTC
TRBJ1-5 | TRBD1 | NA | TRBV2 | CASRTGLSNQPQHF | TGTGCCAGCAGGACAGGGTTGAGCAATCAGCCCCAGCATTTT